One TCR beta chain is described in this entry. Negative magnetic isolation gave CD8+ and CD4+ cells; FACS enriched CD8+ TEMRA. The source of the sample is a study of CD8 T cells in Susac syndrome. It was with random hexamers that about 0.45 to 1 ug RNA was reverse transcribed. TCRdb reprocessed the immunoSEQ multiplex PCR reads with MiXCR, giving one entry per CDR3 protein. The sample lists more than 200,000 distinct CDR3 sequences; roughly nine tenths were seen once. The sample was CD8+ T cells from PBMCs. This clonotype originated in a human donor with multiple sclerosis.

CDR3 in DNA: TGTGCCAGCAGTTTGCCGGGGCCCCAAGAGACCCAGTACTTC. Residues: CASSLPGPQETQYF. The chain joins TRBV12-3 or TRBV12-4 to TRBJ2-5, with D possibly called TRBD1 or TRBD2 (5 bases each). This CDR3 comprises 14 residues. Trimming pared 3 bases from V and 1 base from J, leaving 9 bases between.